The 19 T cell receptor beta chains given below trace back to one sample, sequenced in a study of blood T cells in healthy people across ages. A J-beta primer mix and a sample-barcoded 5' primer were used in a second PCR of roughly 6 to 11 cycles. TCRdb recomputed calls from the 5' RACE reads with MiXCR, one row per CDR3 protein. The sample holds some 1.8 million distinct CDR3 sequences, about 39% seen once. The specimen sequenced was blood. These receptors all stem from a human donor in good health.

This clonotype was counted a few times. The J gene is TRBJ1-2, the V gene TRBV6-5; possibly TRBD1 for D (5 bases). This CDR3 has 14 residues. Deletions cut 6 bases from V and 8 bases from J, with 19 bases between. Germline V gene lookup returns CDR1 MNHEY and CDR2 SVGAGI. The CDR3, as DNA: TGTGCCAGCAGCCGCGGGGCGTCGATAGGCGGCTACACCTTC. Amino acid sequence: CASSRGASIGGYTF.

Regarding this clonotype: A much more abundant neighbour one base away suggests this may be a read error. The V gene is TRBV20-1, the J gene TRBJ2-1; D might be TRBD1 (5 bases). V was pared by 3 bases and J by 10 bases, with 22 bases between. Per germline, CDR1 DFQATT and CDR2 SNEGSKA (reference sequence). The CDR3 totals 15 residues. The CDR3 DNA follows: TGCAGTGCTAGTACCGATAGGGGCAGCATCTACGAGCAGTTCTTC. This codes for CSASTDRGSIYEQFF.

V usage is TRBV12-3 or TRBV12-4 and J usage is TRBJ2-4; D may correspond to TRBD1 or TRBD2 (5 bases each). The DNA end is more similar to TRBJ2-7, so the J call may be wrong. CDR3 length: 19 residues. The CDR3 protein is CASSSLTARDGTIPYEQYF. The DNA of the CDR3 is TGTGCCAGCAGCTCCCTTACGGCCCGGGACGGCACGATACCCTACGAGCAGTACTTC.

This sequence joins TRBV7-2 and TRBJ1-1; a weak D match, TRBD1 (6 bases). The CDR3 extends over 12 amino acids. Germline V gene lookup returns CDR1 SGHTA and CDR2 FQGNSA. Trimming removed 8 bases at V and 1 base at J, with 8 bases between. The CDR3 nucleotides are TGTGCCAGCGAACAGGGGAACACTGAAGCTTTCTTT. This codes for CASEQGNTEAFF.

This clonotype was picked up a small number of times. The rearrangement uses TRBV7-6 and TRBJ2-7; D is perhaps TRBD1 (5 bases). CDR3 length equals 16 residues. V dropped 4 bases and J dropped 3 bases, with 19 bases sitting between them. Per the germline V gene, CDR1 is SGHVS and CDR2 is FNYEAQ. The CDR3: CASSSFLQGPNYEQYF. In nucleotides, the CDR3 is TGTGCCAGCAGCTCCTTCCTCCAGGGTCCCAACTACGAGCAGTACTTC.

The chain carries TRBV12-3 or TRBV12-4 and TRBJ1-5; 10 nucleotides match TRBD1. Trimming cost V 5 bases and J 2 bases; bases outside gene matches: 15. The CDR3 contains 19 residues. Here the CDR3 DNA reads TGTGCCAGCAGTCGCGCCCGGGGACAGGGGATAGCGGGCAATCAGCCCCAGCATTTT. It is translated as CASSRARGQGIAGNQPQHF.

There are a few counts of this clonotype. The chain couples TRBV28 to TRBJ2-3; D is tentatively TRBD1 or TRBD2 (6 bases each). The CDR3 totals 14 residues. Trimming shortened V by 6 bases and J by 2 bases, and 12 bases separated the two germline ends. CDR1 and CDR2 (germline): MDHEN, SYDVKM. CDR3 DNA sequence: TGTGCCAGCAGCCCGGGGGCTCTCACAGATACGCAGTATTTT. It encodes CASSPGALTDTQYF.

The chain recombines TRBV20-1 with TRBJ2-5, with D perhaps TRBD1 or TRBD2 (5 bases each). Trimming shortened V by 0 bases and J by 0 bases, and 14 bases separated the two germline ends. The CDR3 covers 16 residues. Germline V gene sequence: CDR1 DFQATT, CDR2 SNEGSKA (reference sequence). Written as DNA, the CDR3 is TGCAGTGCTAGAGATCCGGGGTGGGGGTACCAAGAGACCCAGTACTTC. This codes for CSARDPGWGYQETQYF.

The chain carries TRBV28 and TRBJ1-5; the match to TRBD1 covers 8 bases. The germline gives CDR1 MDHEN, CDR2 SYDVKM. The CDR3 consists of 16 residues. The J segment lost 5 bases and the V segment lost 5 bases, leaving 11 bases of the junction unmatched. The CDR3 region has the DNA TGTGCCAGCAGTCGTCCCAGTGCAGGGGGCGATCAGCCCCAGCATTTT. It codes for CASSRPSAGGDQPQHF.

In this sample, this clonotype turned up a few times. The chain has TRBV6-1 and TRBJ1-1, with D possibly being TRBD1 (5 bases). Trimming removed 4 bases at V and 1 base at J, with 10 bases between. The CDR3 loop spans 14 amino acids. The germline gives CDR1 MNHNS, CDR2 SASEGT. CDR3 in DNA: TGTGCCAGCAGTGGTCAGGACAAGAACACTGAAGCTTTCTTT. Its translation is CASSGQDKNTEAFF.

CDR3 sequence reads: CASQARGEETQYF. The CDR3 bases are TGTGCCAGCCAGGCCCGCGGGGAGGAGACCCAGTACTTC. The V gene is TRBV25-1, the J gene TRBJ2-5; TRBD2 might be the D (6 bases). The V gene lost 8 bases and the J gene lost 5 bases, with 15 bases spanning the gap. The CDR3 loop spans 13 amino acids. Germline CDR1 reads MGHDK; CDR2 reads SYGVNS.

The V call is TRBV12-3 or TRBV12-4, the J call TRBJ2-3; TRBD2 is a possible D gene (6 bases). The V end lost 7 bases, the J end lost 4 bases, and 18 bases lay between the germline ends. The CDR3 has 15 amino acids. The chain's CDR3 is CASTTHRGYADTQYF. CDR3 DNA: TGTGCCAGCACCACTCACCGGGGGTATGCAGATACGCAGTATTTT.

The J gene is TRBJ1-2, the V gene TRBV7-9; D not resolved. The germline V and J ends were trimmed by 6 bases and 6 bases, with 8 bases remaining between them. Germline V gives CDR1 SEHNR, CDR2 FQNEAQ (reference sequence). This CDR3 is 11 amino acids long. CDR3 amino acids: CASRTSDGYTF. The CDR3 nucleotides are TGTGCCAGCAGGACATCTGATGGCTACACCTTC.

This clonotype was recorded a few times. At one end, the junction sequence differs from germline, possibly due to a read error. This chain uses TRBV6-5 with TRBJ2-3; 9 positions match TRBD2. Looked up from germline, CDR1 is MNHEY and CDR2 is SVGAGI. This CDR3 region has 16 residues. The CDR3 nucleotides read TGCGCCAGCAGTTACATAGCGGGGGAGTACACAGATACGCAGTATTTT. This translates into CASSYIAGEYTDTQYF.

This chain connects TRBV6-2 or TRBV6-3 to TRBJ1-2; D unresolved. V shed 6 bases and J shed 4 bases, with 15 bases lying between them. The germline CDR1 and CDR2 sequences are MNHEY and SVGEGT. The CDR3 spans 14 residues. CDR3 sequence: CASSRRATLYGYTF. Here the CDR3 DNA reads TGTGCCAGCAGCCGACGAGCGACCCTCTATGGCTACACCTTC.

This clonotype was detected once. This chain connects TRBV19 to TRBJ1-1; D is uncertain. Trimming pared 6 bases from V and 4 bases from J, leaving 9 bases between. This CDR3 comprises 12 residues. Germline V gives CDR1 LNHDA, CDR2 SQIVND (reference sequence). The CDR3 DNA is TGTGCCAGTAGGAAGGATTTCACTGAAGCTTTCTTT. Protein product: CASRKDFTEAFF.

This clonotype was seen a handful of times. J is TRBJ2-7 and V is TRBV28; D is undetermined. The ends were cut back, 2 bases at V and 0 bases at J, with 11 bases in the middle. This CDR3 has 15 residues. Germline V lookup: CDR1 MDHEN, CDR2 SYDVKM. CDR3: CASSLGHTTSYEQYF. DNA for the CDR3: TGTGCCAGCAGTTTAGGTCACACTACCTCCTACGAGCAGTACTTC. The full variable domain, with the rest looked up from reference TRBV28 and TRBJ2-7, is DVKVTQSSRYLVKRTGEKVFLECVQDMDHENMFWYRQDPGLGLRLIYFSYDVKMKEKGDIPEGYSVSREKKERFSLILESASTNQTSMYLCASSLGHTTSYEQYFGPGTRLTVT.

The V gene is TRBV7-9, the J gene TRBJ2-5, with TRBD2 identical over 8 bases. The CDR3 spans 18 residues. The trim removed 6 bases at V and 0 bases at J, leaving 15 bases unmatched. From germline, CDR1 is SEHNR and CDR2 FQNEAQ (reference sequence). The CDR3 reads CASSFLSSVAGYQETQYF. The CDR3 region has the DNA TGTGCCAGCAGTTTCCTTTCATCGGTAGCGGGGTACCAAGAGACCCAGTACTTC.

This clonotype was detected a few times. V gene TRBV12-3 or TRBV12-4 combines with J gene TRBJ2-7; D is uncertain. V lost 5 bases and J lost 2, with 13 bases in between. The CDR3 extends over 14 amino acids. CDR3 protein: CASSDKGSPYEQYF. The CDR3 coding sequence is TGTGCCAGCAGTGACAAGGGCAGCCCCTACGAGCAGTACTTC.